This is a list of T cell receptor beta chains from one sample in a study of cytomegalovirus exposure and HLA in healthy donors. TCRdb's table, derived via immunoSEQ multiplex PCR, lists solely in-frame clones and lacks some. This listing includes 60,000 to 90,000 clones. The material sequenced was PBMCs. Receptors originate from a woman in her thirties or forties in good health and CMV-seropositive. The CDR3 runs from the conserved cysteine through the conserved F or W. D genes are given only for firm matches.

D gene: TRBD1; J gene: TRBJ2-3; V gene: TRBV27; CDR3 protein: CASSLQAPGTGSTDTQYF; CDR3 DNA: TGTGCCAGCAGCCTACAGGCACCCGGGACAGGGAGCACAGATACGCAGTATTTT
D gene: -; J gene: TRBJ1-1; V gene: TRBV30; CDR3 protein: CAWAAGETEAFF; CDR3 DNA: TGTGCCTGGGCGGCCGGCGAAACTGAAGCTTTCTTT
D gene: -; J gene: TRBJ2-1; V gene: TRBV9; CDR3 protein: CASSTSGDNSYNEQFF; CDR3 DNA: TGTGCCAGCAGTACATCCGGGGACAACTCCTACAATGAGCAGTTCTTC
D gene: TRBD1; J gene: TRBJ2-7; V gene: TRBV6-1; CDR3 protein: CASRGTGSLYEQYF; CDR3 DNA: TGTGCCAGCAGGGGGACAGGTTCCCTCTACGAGCAGTACTTC
D gene: -; J gene: TRBJ2-5; V gene: TRBV5-5; CDR3 protein: CASSSTGPRETQYF; CDR3 DNA: TGTGCCAGCAGCTCTACAGGGCCCAGAGAGACCCAGTACTTC
D gene: -; J gene: TRBJ1-3; V gene: TRBV7-2; CDR3 protein: CASSLVPGNPNTIYF; CDR3 DNA: TGTGCCAGCAGCTTAGTTCCGGGGAACCCAAACACCATATATTTT
D gene: -; J gene: TRBJ1-1; V gene: TRBV4-3; CDR3 protein: CASRQTENTEAFF; CDR3 DNA: TGCGCCAGCAGACAAACAGAGAACACTGAAGCTTTCTTT
D gene: TRBD1; J gene: TRBJ1-3; V gene: TRBV29-1; CDR3 protein: CSVRTGSVSGNTIYF; CDR3 DNA: TGCAGCGTGCGGACAGGGTCTGTCTCTGGAAACACCATATATTTT
D gene: TRBD1; J gene: TRBJ2-7; V gene: TRBV28; CDR3 protein: CASSLGDRLKQYF; CDR3 DNA: TGTGCCAGCAGTTTAGGGGACAGGTTAAAGCAGTACTTC
D gene: -; J gene: TRBJ1-5; V gene: TRBV9; CDR3 protein: CASSVGHSNQPQHF; CDR3 DNA: TGTGCCAGCAGCGTAGGGCATAGCAATCAGCCCCAGCATTTT
D gene: -; J gene: TRBJ1-5; V gene: TRBV11-3; CDR3 protein: CASSSRQPQHF; CDR3 DNA: TGTGCCAGCAGCTCGCGGCAGCCCCAGCATTTT
D gene: TRBD2; J gene: TRBJ2-3; V gene: TRBV5-1; CDR3 protein: CASSLPAGEAMDTQYF; CDR3 DNA: TGCGCCAGCAGCTTGCCGGCGGGAGAGGCCATGGATACGCAGTATTTT
D gene: TRBD2; J gene: TRBJ2-5; V gene: TRBV7-2; CDR3 protein: CASGLNGLARTQYF; CDR3 DNA: TGTGCCAGCGGGCTAAATGGACTAGCAAGGACCCAGTACTTC
D gene: TRBD1; J gene: TRBJ1-1; V gene: TRBV19; CDR3 protein: CASSSRGTGGGIDTEAFF; CDR3 DNA: TGTGCCAGTAGTAGCCGCGGGACAGGGGGTGGTATTGACACTGAAGCTTTCTTT
D gene: -; J gene: TRBJ1-1; V gene: TRBV4-3; CDR3 protein: CASSQDVAYLNTEAFF; CDR3 DNA: TGCGCCAGCAGCCAAGATGTCGCTTACTTGAACACTGAAGCTTTCTTT
D gene: -; J gene: TRBJ2-7; V gene: TRBV18; CDR3 protein: CASSPGGGGNEQYF; CDR3 DNA: TGTGCCAGCTCACCAGGAGGGGGCGGCAACGAGCAGTACTTC
D gene: -; J gene: TRBJ2-3; V gene: TRBV11-2; CDR3 protein: CASSLDRGSPSTDTQYF; CDR3 DNA: TGTGCCAGCAGCTTAGATCGAGGGTCACCTAGCACAGATACGCAGTATTTT
D gene: -; J gene: TRBJ2-5; V gene: TRBV6-5; CDR3 protein: CASSYSLQGTKTQYF; CDR3 DNA: TGTGCCAGCAGTTACTCTCTTCAGGGCACGAAGACCCAGTACTTC
D gene: -; J gene: TRBJ1-6; V gene: TRBV14; CDR3 protein: CASSQAAIRGSPLHF; CDR3 DNA: TGTGCCAGCAGCCAAGCGGCCATTAGGGGTTCACCCCTCCACTTT
D gene: -; J gene: TRBJ2-1; V gene: TRBV27; CDR3 protein: CASSLSSAGWYNEQFF; CDR3 DNA: TGTGCCAGCAGTTTAAGTTCGGCGGGGTGGTACAATGAGCAGTTCTTC
D gene: TRBD1; J gene: TRBJ2-7; V gene: TRBV7-2; CDR3 protein: CASSLELGQGVHYEQYF; CDR3 DNA: TGTGCCAGCAGCTTAGAGCTGGGACAGGGGGTACATTACGAGCAGTACTTC
D gene: TRBD2; J gene: TRBJ2-1; V gene: TRBV4-3; CDR3 protein: CASSQDPSGTRWYYNEQFF; CDR3 DNA: TGCGCCAGCAGCCAAGATCCTAGCGGGACGAGGTGGTACTACAATGAGCAGTTCTTC
D gene: TRBD2; J gene: TRBJ2-2; V gene: TRBV11-2; CDR3 protein: CASRPPPGLAGGGSGELFF; CDR3 DNA: TGTGCCAGCAGACCTCCACCGGGACTAGCGGGGGGTGGTTCCGGGGAGCTGTTTTTT
D gene: TRBD1; J gene: TRBJ2-1; V gene: TRBV5-4; CDR3 protein: CASSSEPGQGVGNEQFF; CDR3 DNA: TGTGCCAGCAGCTCGGAACCGGGACAGGGGGTGGGGAATGAGCAGTTCTTC
D gene: TRBD2; J gene: TRBJ2-7; V gene: TRBV5-1; CDR3 protein: CASSLGLAENHEQYF; CDR3 DNA: TGCGCCAGCAGCTTGGGACTAGCGGAGAACCACGAGCAGTACTTC
D gene: TRBD1; J gene: TRBJ2-5; V gene: TRBV11-3; CDR3 protein: CASSLDGSGQGSMETQYF; CDR3 DNA: TGTGCCAGCAGCTTAGACGGATCGGGACAGGGTTCTATGGAGACCCAGTACTTC
D gene: -; J gene: TRBJ1-1; V gene: TRBV7-6; CDR3 protein: CASSLQSTENTEAFF; CDR3 DNA: TGTGCCAGCAGCTTACAGAGTACAGAGAACACTGAAGCTTTCTTT
D gene: -; J gene: TRBJ1-3; V gene: TRBV9; CDR3 protein: CASSVGPQGGGNTIYF; CDR3 DNA: TGTGCCAGCAGCGTAGGTCCCCAGGGAGGAGGAAACACCATATATTTT
D gene: -; J gene: TRBJ2-7; V gene: TRBV28; CDR3 protein: CASSLYKPDRTGYYEQYF; CDR3 DNA: TGTGCCAGCAGTTTATACAAACCGGACAGAACTGGATACTACGAGCAGTACTTC
D gene: TRBD1; J gene: TRBJ2-3; V gene: TRBV7-9; CDR3 protein: CASSLVGQGSDTQYF; CDR3 DNA: TGTGCCAGCAGCTTAGTGGGACAGGGGTCAGATACGCAGTATTTT
D gene: TRBD2; J gene: TRBJ2-3; V gene: TRBV10-3; CDR3 protein: CAISMTSATADTQYF; CDR3 DNA: TGTGCCATCTCGATGACTAGCGCGACGGCAGATACGCAGTATTTT
D gene: TRBD1; J gene: TRBJ2-7; V gene: TRBV4-1; CDR3 protein: CASTFLFGQGIYEQYF; CDR3 DNA: TGCGCCAGCACCTTCCTCTTTGGACAGGGGATTTACGAGCAGTACTTC
D gene: TRBD1; J gene: TRBJ2-5; V gene: TRBV7-2; CDR3 protein: CASSLDRQGALETQYF; CDR3 DNA: TGTGCCAGCAGCTTGGACCGACAGGGGGCTCTAGAGACCCAGTACTTC
D gene: -; J gene: TRBJ2-7; V gene: TRBV7-3; CDR3 protein: CASSSYHSGNQYEQYF; CDR3 DNA: TGTGCCAGCAGCTCCTACCACTCGGGGAATCAGTACGAGCAGTACTTC
D gene: -; J gene: TRBJ1-4; V gene: TRBV28; CDR3 protein: CASSLYRNEKLFF; CDR3 DNA: TGTGCCAGCAGTTTATACAGGAATGAAAAACTGTTTTTT
D gene: -; J gene: TRBJ2-1; V gene: TRBV4-1; CDR3 protein: CASSPYPDSLYNEQFF; CDR3 DNA: TGCGCCAGCAGCCCCTATCCGGACAGCCTCTACAATGAGCAGTTCTTC
D gene: TRBD2; J gene: TRBJ2-1; V gene: TRBV28; CDR3 protein: CASSLRLAGGLDEQFF; CDR3 DNA: TGTGCCAGCAGTTTAAGGCTAGCGGGAGGTTTGGATGAGCAGTTCTTC
D gene: -; J gene: TRBJ1-2; V gene: TRBV18; CDR3 protein: CASSLMDTGTGYTF; CDR3 DNA: TGTGCCAGCTCACTAATGGACACGGGCACTGGCTACACCTTC
D gene: TRBD2; J gene: TRBJ2-3; V gene: TRBV18; CDR3 protein: CASSSGGDTDTQYF; CDR3 DNA: TGTGCCAGCTCCTCGGGGGGGGACACAGATACGCAGTATTTT
D gene: TRBD1; J gene: TRBJ1-3; V gene: TRBV12-5; CDR3 protein: CASGPRQGWGNTIYF; CDR3 DNA: TGTGCTAGTGGTCCGAGACAGGGGTGGGGAAACACCATATATTTT
D gene: -; J gene: TRBJ2-1; V gene: TRBV23-1; CDR3 protein: CASSQGQWQFF; CDR3 DNA: TGCGCCAGCAGTCAAGGCCAGTGGCAGTTCTTC
D gene: TRBD1; J gene: TRBJ2-7; V gene: TRBV7-2; CDR3 protein: CASSPGGGVSYEQYF; CDR3 DNA: TGTGCCAGCAGCCCAGGGGGTGGGGTCTCCTACGAGCAGTACTTC
D gene: TRBD2; J gene: TRBJ2-1; V gene: TRBV7-9; CDR3 protein: CASSLGLAGDEQFF; CDR3 DNA: TGTGCCAGCAGCCTAGGACTAGCGGGGGATGAGCAGTTCTTC
D gene: TRBD1; J gene: TRBJ1-2; V gene: TRBV6-5; CDR3 protein: CASSGDAGGGYGYTF; CDR3 DNA: TGTGCCAGCAGTGGCGACGCAGGGGGAGGCTATGGCTACACCTTC
D gene: -; J gene: TRBJ2-7; V gene: TRBV29-1; CDR3 protein: CSVDGGRRDEQYF; CDR3 DNA: TGCAGCGTTGATGGCGGGCGTCGCGACGAGCAGTACTTC
D gene: TRBD1; J gene: TRBJ2-1; V gene: TRBV10-3; CDR3 protein: CAISESQGVYNEQFF; CDR3 DNA: TGTGCCATCAGTGAGTCGCAGGGGGTCTACAATGAGCAGTTCTTC
D gene: -; J gene: TRBJ1-2; V gene: TRBV6-5; CDR3 protein: CASSYRQEPYGYTF; CDR3 DNA: TGTGCCAGCAGTTACAGGCAGGAACCCTATGGCTACACCTTC
D gene: -; J gene: TRBJ1-3; V gene: TRBV15; CDR3 protein: CATSREGGSGNTIYF; CDR3 DNA: TGTGCCACCAGCAGGGAAGGGGGCTCTGGAAACACCATATATTTT
D gene: TRBD2; J gene: TRBJ2-1; V gene: TRBV5-4; CDR3 protein: CASSPTIAGGRNEQFF; CDR3 DNA: TGTGCCAGCAGCCCAACAATAGCGGGGGGGCGGAATGAGCAGTTCTTC
D gene: TRBD2; J gene: TRBJ2-1; V gene: TRBV15; CDR3 protein: CATSSERGGLRNEQFF; CDR3 DNA: TGTGCCACCAGCAGTGAACGGGGGGGTCTTCGTAATGAGCAGTTCTTC
D gene: -; J gene: TRBJ1-1; V gene: TRBV15; CDR3 protein: CATSRDGQWDTEAFF; CDR3 DNA: TGTGCCACCAGCAGAGACGGACAGTGGGACACTGAAGCTTTCTTT
D gene: TRBD1; J gene: TRBJ2-2; V gene: TRBV5-4; CDR3 protein: CASSRRDRGTGELFF; CDR3 DNA: TGTGCCAGCAGCCGGCGGGACAGGGGGACCGGGGAGCTGTTTTTT
D gene: TRBD2; J gene: TRBJ2-1; V gene: TRBV28; CDR3 protein: CASSRAGGLLGNEQFF; CDR3 DNA: TGTGCCAGCAGCAGAGCGGGAGGGCTTTTGGGTAATGAGCAGTTCTTC
D gene: TRBD1; J gene: TRBJ2-3; V gene: TRBV9; CDR3 protein: CASSVGVGQVPDTQYF; CDR3 DNA: TGTGCCAGCAGCGTAGGAGTGGGACAGGTTCCAGATACGCAGTATTTT
D gene: -; J gene: TRBJ2-7; V gene: TRBV7-9; CDR3 protein: CASSLEGASEQYF; CDR3 DNA: TGTGCCAGCAGCCTGGAGGGGGCCAGCGAGCAGTACTTC